Listed below are T cell receptor beta chains from one sample, sequenced in a study of cytomegalovirus exposure and HLA in healthy donors. Libraries were prepared by immunoSEQ multiplex PCR; TCRdb keeps only in-frame clonotypes and omits some of them. The sample contains around 200,000 clones, around 79% of which appear only once. Sequencing used PBMCs. Receptors were obtained from a girl between 2 and 10 years old in good health and CMV-seronegative. CDR3s include the opening cysteine and the closing phenylalanine or tryptophan. Fields, in order: J gene, D gene, V gene, clone size, CDR3 DNA, CDR3 protein. D genes are given only for firm matches. Expanded clones get a size class; other rows say once, few or many, or leave the size out.

j_gene: TRBJ1-2; d_gene: NA; v_gene: TRBV6-1; abundance: NA; CDR3nt: TGTGCCAGCAGTGAAGTGGGCACCCTCTTGGATGGCTACACCTTC; CDR3aa: CASSEVGTLLDGYTF
j_gene: TRBJ2-7; d_gene: TRBD2; v_gene: TRBV5-4; abundance: NA; CDR3nt: TGTGCCAGCAGCTTGGATAGCGGGAGACCCTACGAGCAGTACTTC; CDR3aa: CASSLDSGRPYEQYF
j_gene: TRBJ2-5; d_gene: NA; v_gene: TRBV6-1; abundance: NA; CDR3nt: TGTGCCAGCAAGGGGCAAGAGACCCAGTACTTC; CDR3aa: CASKGQETQYF
j_gene: TRBJ1-1; d_gene: TRBD1; v_gene: TRBV10-3; abundance: NA; CDR3nt: TGTGCCATCAGTGACTTCGGACAGGCAAGTACTGAAGCTTTCTTT; CDR3aa: CAISDFGQASTEAFF
j_gene: TRBJ2-3; d_gene: TRBD2; v_gene: TRBV2; abundance: NA; CDR3nt: TGTGCCAGGGCGACTAGCGGGGCGTGGTATACGCAGTATTTT; CDR3aa: CARATSGAWYTQYF
j_gene: TRBJ2-1; d_gene: TRBD2; v_gene: TRBV5-1; abundance: few; CDR3nt: TGCGCCAGCAGCTTGCGCACTAGCGGGGGCCCCTACAATGAGCAGTTCTTC; CDR3aa: CASSLRTSGGPYNEQFF
j_gene: TRBJ1-2; d_gene: TRBD1; v_gene: TRBV5-1; abundance: NA; CDR3nt: TGCGCCAGCAGATCAGGGGGCTCCCCGCACACCTTC; CDR3aa: CASRSGGSPHTF
j_gene: TRBJ1-1; d_gene: NA; v_gene: TRBV19; abundance: NA; CDR3nt: TGTGCCAGTAGTATGAACCCAACGAGCACTGAAGCTTTCTTT; CDR3aa: CASSMNPTSTEAFF
j_gene: TRBJ2-2; d_gene: NA; v_gene: TRBV30; abundance: NA; CDR3nt: TGTGCCTGGAGCCCAGGCCAGTACGGGACGAACACCGGGGAGCTGTTTTTT; CDR3aa: CAWSPGQYGTNTGELFF
j_gene: TRBJ2-3; d_gene: NA; v_gene: TRBV11-2; abundance: NA; CDR3nt: TGTGCCAGCAGCCGAAGTCAGGGCGCAGGGGGCACAGATACGCAGTATTTT; CDR3aa: CASSRSQGAGGTDTQYF
j_gene: TRBJ1-5; d_gene: NA; v_gene: TRBV12-5; abundance: NA; CDR3nt: TGTGCTAGTGGTTTGGAGATGGGCTCCCAGCCCCAGCATTTT; CDR3aa: CASGLEMGSQPQHF
j_gene: TRBJ1-2; d_gene: TRBD1; v_gene: TRBV29-1; abundance: NA; CDR3nt: TGCAGCGTCGAAAAGGGGACAGGGGTTGGCTACACCTTC; CDR3aa: CSVEKGTGVGYTF
j_gene: TRBJ2-1; d_gene: TRBD2; v_gene: TRBV30; abundance: NA; CDR3nt: TGTGCCTGGAGTGTGACTAGCGGGATTGCCAATGAGCAGTTCTTC; CDR3aa: CAWSVTSGIANEQFF
j_gene: TRBJ2-7; d_gene: TRBD1; v_gene: TRBV5-8; abundance: few; CDR3nt: TGTGCCAGCAGCTTTGACAGGGTCTACGAGCAGTACTTC; CDR3aa: CASSFDRVYEQYF
j_gene: TRBJ2-5; d_gene: TRBD2; v_gene: TRBV7-2; abundance: NA; CDR3nt: TGTGCCAGCAGCTCCGCGGTAGCGGGGGGAAGAGAGACCCAGTACTTC; CDR3aa: CASSSAVAGGRETQYF
j_gene: TRBJ1-3; d_gene: NA; v_gene: TRBV2; abundance: NA; CDR3nt: TGTGCCAGCAGTGACGAGGATGCCTCTGGAAACACCATATATTTT; CDR3aa: CASSDEDASGNTIYF
j_gene: TRBJ2-5; d_gene: TRBD1; v_gene: TRBV2; abundance: once; CDR3nt: TGTGCCAGCGGACAGGGCGGGATGAGGGAGACCCAGTACTTC; CDR3aa: CASGQGGMRETQYF
j_gene: TRBJ2-5; d_gene: TRBD1; v_gene: TRBV5-1; abundance: few; CDR3nt: TGCGCCAGCAGCACCGGACAGGGGAAACAAGAGACCCAGTACTTC; CDR3aa: CASSTGQGKQETQYF
j_gene: TRBJ2-7; d_gene: NA; v_gene: TRBV6-5; abundance: NA; CDR3nt: TGTGCCAGCAGTTACCGAGGGGGTAGTACGTACGAGCAGTACTTC; CDR3aa: CASSYRGGSTYEQYF
j_gene: TRBJ1-2; d_gene: NA; v_gene: TRBV6-4; abundance: few; CDR3nt: TGTGCCAGCAGCGCATCGTTCGACAGAGGATATGGCTACACCTTC; CDR3aa: CASSASFDRGYGYTF
j_gene: TRBJ1-1; d_gene: NA; v_gene: TRBV6-5; abundance: NA; CDR3nt: TGTGCCAGCAGTTACTCGGTCAGGGGTGAAGCTTTCTTT; CDR3aa: CASSYSVRGEAFF
j_gene: TRBJ1-1; d_gene: NA; v_gene: TRBV14; abundance: NA; CDR3nt: TGTGCCAGCTCCCAGGCCCGAACCACTGAAGCTTTCTTT; CDR3aa: CASSQARTTEAFF
j_gene: TRBJ1-1; d_gene: NA; v_gene: TRBV5-1; abundance: NA; CDR3nt: TGCGCCAGCAGCTCACAGGGATTCAACACTGAAGCTTTCTTT; CDR3aa: CASSSQGFNTEAFF
j_gene: TRBJ1-1; d_gene: NA; v_gene: TRBV6-1; abundance: NA; CDR3nt: TGTGCCAGCAGTGTCCCCATTGAAGCTTTCTTT; CDR3aa: CASSVPIEAFF
j_gene: TRBJ1-2; d_gene: NA; v_gene: TRBV4-1; abundance: NA; CDR3nt: TGCGCCAGCAGCCAAGAATCGGGAAGTGGCTACACCTTC; CDR3aa: CASSQESGSGYTF